This TCR beta chain was observed in a study of blood T cells in healthy people across ages. V trimming: 2 bases; J trimming: 2 bases; junction bases outside the gene matches: 6. Germline V gene sequence: CDR1 SGHKS, CDR2 YYEKEE (reference sequence). CDR3 length equals 15 residues. The study's findings and limits: Diversity was higher, and naive CD4+ cells more numerous, in long-lived donors than in aged donors.

The authors ran a second PCR of 7 to 11 cycles using a sample-barcoded 5' primer and a J-beta primer mix. A single record per CDR3 protein comes from TCRdb applying MiXCR to the 5' RACE reads. Among about 1 million distinct CDR3 sequences listed, around 45% were seen once. This clonotype showed up just a few times. No antigen is known for it. The chain employs TRBV5-5 and TRBJ2-5; 7 nucleotides match TRBD1. The sequence was obtained from an older woman in good health. The sequenced material came from blood. CDR3 region: CASSLFRTGQETQYF. DNA for the CDR3: TGTGCCAGCAGCTTATTTCGGACAGGACAAGAGACCCAGTACTTC.